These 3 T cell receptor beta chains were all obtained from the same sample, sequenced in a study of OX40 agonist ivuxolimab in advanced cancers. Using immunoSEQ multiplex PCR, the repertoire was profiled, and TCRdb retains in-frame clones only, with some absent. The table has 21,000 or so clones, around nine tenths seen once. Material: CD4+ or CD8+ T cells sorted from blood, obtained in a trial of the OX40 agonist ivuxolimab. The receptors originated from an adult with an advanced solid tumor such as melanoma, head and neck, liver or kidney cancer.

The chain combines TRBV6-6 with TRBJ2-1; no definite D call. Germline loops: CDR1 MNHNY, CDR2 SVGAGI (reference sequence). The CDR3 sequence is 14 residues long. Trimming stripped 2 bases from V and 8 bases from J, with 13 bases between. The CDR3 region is CASSYDSTTDEQFF. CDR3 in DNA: TGTGCCAGCAGTTACGACTCCACAACGGATGAGCAGTTCTTC.

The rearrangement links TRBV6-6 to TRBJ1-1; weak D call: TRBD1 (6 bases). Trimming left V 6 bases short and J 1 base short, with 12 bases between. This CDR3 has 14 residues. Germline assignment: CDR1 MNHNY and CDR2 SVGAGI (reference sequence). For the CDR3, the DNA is TGTGCCAGCAGGCCGGGACACCCGAACACTGAAGCTTTCTTT. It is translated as CASRPGHPNTEAFF.

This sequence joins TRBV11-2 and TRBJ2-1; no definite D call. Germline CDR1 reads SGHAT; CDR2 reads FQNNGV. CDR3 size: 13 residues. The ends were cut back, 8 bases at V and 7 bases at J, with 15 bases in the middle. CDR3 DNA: TGTGCCAGCCGGGCCTTGAGAAGGAATGAGCAGTTCTTC. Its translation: CASRALRRNEQFF.